Listed below are T cell receptor beta chains from one sample, sequenced in a study of cytomegalovirus exposure and HLA in healthy donors. TCRdb's copy holds only in-frame clones and misses some; the assay was immunoSEQ multiplex PCR. This sample has about 190,000 clones, with 83% found just once. Sequencing input: PBMCs. The source of these receptors is a man in his forties or fifties in good health and CMV-seropositive. Each CDR3 is given with its conserved first and last residue. A D gene is named only where the DNA matches it firmly. Clone size is given for some rows only: seen once, a few or many times, or a class if the clone is expanded.

>TRBV2|TRBD1|TRBJ1-1|NA
CAASDRVTEAFF
TGTGCCGCCTCGGACAGGGTCACTGAAGCTTTCTTT
>TRBV28|TRBD1|TRBJ1-4|NA
CASTRGATGGIPNEKLFF
TGTGCCAGCACGCGGGGCGCAACAGGGGGTATCCCTAATGAAAAACTGTTTTTT
>TRBV5-1|NA|TRBJ1-1|NA
CASSLQGTEAFF
TGCGCCAGCAGCTTACAGGGCACTGAAGCTTTCTTT
>TRBV10-3|NA|TRBJ1-2|NA
CATGQPNYGYTF
TGTGCCACCGGACAGCCTAACTATGGCTACACCTTC
>TRBV19|NA|TRBJ1-1|NA
CASSILQGAEAFF
TGTGCCAGTAGTATACTACAGGGAGCTGAAGCTTTCTTT
>TRBV11-2|TRBD2|TRBJ2-7|NA
CASSTLFKAGSGFRYF
TGTGCCAGCAGCACCCTTTTCAAAGCGGGGAGTGGATTTAGGTACTTC
>TRBV30|TRBD1|TRBJ2-7|NA
CAWSVPRTGNYEQYF
TGTGCCTGGAGTGTACCAAGGACAGGGAACTACGAGCAGTACTTC
>TRBV2|TRBD1|TRBJ2-7|NA
CASRLDRGSSDEQYF
TGTGCCAGCAGACTAGACAGGGGGTCGTCCGACGAGCAGTACTTC
>TRBV19|NA|TRBJ2-1|NA
CASSPQPGFEIF
TGTGCCAGTAGTCCCCAACCGGGGTTTGAGATCTTC
>TRBV15|NA|TRBJ2-7|NA
CATSSGRGVRGEQYF
TGTGCCACCAGCAGCGGGCGAGGTGTCCGGGGAGAGCAGTACTTC
>TRBV15|NA|TRBJ1-4|NA
CATSRDPGATNEKLFF
TGTGCCACCAGCAGAGACCCAGGGGCAACTAATGAAAAACTGTTTTTT
>TRBV4-1|TRBD2|TRBJ2-1|NA
CASSQAPVLAGGPLDEQFF
TGCGCCAGCAGCCAAGCACCTGTACTAGCGGGAGGGCCTCTAGATGAGCAGTTCTTC
>TRBV19|TRBD1|TRBJ1-2|NA
CASSIVRRRRQGLPYGYTF
TGTGCCAGTAGTATAGTTCGGCGGAGGCGACAGGGATTACCTTATGGCTACACCTTC
>TRBV2|TRBD1|TRBJ2-7|NA
CADRGDRGYEQYF
TGTGCCGACCGGGGGGACAGGGGGTACGAGCAGTACTTC
>TRBV7-9|TRBD2|TRBJ2-7|NA
CASSPPAGVPYEQYF
TGTGCCAGCAGCCCCCCAGCGGGAGTCCCCTACGAGCAGTACTTC
>TRBV15|TRBD1|TRBJ1-1|once
CATSGGQGGTEAFF
TGTGCCACCAGCGGAGGACAGGGGGGGACTGAAGCTTTCTTT
>TRBV29-1|TRBD2|TRBJ2-1|few
CSASSGRGNEQFF
TGCAGCGCCTCTAGCGGGAGGGGCAATGAGCAGTTCTTC
>TRBV2|NA|TRBJ2-2|once
CATTTGRGDTGELFF
TGTGCCACTACGACAGGGCGGGGGGACACCGGGGAGCTGTTTTTT
>TRBV27|NA|TRBJ2-5|NA
CASSLSRVQETQYF
TGTGCCAGCAGTTTGTCTCGGGTGCAAGAGACCCAGTACTTC
>TRBV30|TRBD1|TRBJ1-2|NA
CAWSRDRPYGGYTF
TGTGCCTGGAGCCGGGACAGACCCTATGGTGGCTACACCTTC
>TRBV6-6|TRBD2|TRBJ2-1|NA
CASRTSGRVKNEQFF
TGTGCCAGCAGGACTAGCGGGAGGGTAAAAAATGAGCAGTTCTTC
>TRBV7-3|NA|TRBJ1-3|NA
CASSTSGNSGNTIYF
TGTGCCAGCAGCACCTCAGGGAACTCTGGAAACACCATATATTTT
>TRBV7-8|NA|TRBJ1-6|once
CASSSRDSYNSPLHF
TGTGCCAGCAGCTCTCGGGACTCCTATAATTCACCCCTCCACTTT
>TRBV9|TRBD1|TRBJ1-2|NA
CASSAYQGGGYTF
TGTGCCAGCAGCGCGTATCAGGGGGGTGGCTACACCTTC
>TRBV28|TRBD1|TRBJ1-3|NA
CASSSPGQGGVEGNTIYF
TGTGCCAGCAGTTCCCCGGGACAGGGGGGGGTGGAAGGAAACACCATATATTTT
>TRBV4-1|TRBD1|TRBJ2-7|NA
CASSQVISAVGTGEPREQYF
TGCGCCAGCAGCCAAGTTATCTCCGCGGTGGGGACAGGTGAACCAAGGGAGCAGTACTTC
>TRBV9|NA|TRBJ2-5|NA
CASSPQTGLVGETQYF
TGTGCCAGCAGCCCTCAGACAGGACTTGTGGGGGAGACCCAGTACTTC
>TRBV6-1|TRBD1|TRBJ1-1|NA
CASSARQGEAFF
TGTGCCAGCAGCGCCCGACAGGGGGAAGCTTTCTTT
>TRBV30|NA|TRBJ2-7|few
CAYLGLKSEQYF
TGTGCCTACCTTGGACTTAAAAGCGAGCAGTACTTC
>TRBV10-3|TRBD1|TRBJ2-7|once
CAIKAETGEYEQYF
TGTGCCATCAAAGCGGAGACAGGGGAATACGAGCAGTACTTC